Given below is one T cell receptor beta chain in context. Its antigen target is currently unknown. Nothing much larger sits one base from this clone, and base qualities are not available. Ends trimmed: V by 2 bases, J by 3 bases; bases unmatched to a gene: 3. CDR3 length: 15 amino acids, cysteine to phenylalanine. The CDR3 DNA has 45 bases and is translated from base 1. The CDR1 and CDR2 encoded by the germline V gene (reference sequence) are LGHDT and YNNKEL. TCRbeta CDR3 regions were amplified from genomic DNA using the immunoSEQ Assay, a bias-controlled multiplex PCR. The authors' pipeline ran thus. Nucleated cell counts per sample were estimated from amplification of reference gene primers within the assay. To quantify the absolute abundance of each unique TCRbeta CDR3 rearrangement, sequence reads were collapsed and filtered. For each sample, productive Simpson clonality was calculated by taking the square root of Simpson's diversity index across productive rearrangements. In TCRdb, the immuneACCESS table is reduced to in-frame sequences with V and J assigned. These tables do not hold every clone; where another copy was compared, an unresolved V gene accounts for under half, and the others remain unexplained. V and J calls and clone size are those listed in that table; D and trimming were worked out from the DNA. This sample lists approximately 61,000 clones; 75% to 90% were detected once. Of the sample, 13% to 15% is held by the ten largest clones.

This sample was included in a study of blood T cell repertoires in COVID-19 (dated by TCRdb to between 2020 and 2021). Background for the entire study: Samples covering the acute and convalescent phases of COVID-19 were provided by collaborators in the United States, Italy and Spain. The material from the prospective study consisted of cDNA or gDNA derived from T cells, B-cell-depleted T cells, or PBMCs. The dataset comprised deeply sampled blood TCRbeta repertoires from subjects exposed to, actively infected with, or recovered from COVID-19. A freely available public database, intended as a resource for researchers studying the immune response to SARS-CoV-2, is where the repertoires were released. Samples were obtained from the ongoing ImmuneRACE study (first 160 participants) and from 1,254 subjects provided by 6 global collaborators. The sample metadata nearly always contained a de-identified subject ID, COVID-19 status, age in years and sex. Where HLA class I and class II types were available, the types were taken from metadata supplied by the sample provider, not from assay-based typing. What the research found in general, with its limitations: The quantity of clinical and demographic metadata differed by source and by participant and was supplied without curation.

Each collaborating institution followed its own protocols to collect whole blood in K2EDTA tubes. For TCRbeta analysis, collaborator samples were shipped as frozen whole blood, as isolated PBMCs, or as DNA extracted from either sample type. The sequenced sample consisted of peripheral blood. The TCR was taken from a human donor in a cohort sampled during active COVID-19. The sequence joins TRBV3-1 (or the pseudogene TRBV3-2) to TRBJ1-2, with 10 bases matching TRBD1. The DNA reads TGTGCCAGCAGCCAAAGGACAGGGGGTGACTATGGCTACACCTTC. Its protein is CASSQRTGGDYGYTF.